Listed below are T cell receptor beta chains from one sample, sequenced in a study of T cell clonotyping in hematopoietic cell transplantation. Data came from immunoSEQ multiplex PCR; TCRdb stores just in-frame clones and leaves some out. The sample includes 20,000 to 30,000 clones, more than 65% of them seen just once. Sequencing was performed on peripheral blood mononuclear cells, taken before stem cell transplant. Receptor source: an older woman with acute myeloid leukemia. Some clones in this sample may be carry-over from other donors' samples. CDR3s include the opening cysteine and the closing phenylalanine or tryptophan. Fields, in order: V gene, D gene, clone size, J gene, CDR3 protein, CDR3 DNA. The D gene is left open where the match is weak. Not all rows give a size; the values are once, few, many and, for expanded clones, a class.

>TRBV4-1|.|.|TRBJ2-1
CASSLPGAKPGNEQFF
TGCGCCAGCAGCCTCCCAGGGGCGAAGCCGGGCAATGAGCAGTTCTTC
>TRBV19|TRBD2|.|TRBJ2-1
CASSTSGSRIYNEQFF
TGTGCCAGTAGTACTAGCGGGAGTAGGATCTACAATGAGCAGTTCTTC
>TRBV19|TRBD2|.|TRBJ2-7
CASSPGSGSTYEQYF
TGTGCCAGTAGTCCCGGGAGCGGGAGCACCTACGAGCAGTACTTC
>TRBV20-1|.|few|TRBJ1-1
CSASENTEAFF
TGCAGTGCATCAGAGAACACTGAAGCTTTCTTT
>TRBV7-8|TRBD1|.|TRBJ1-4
CASSLGYRGLNEKLFF
TGTGCCAGCAGCTTAGGATACAGGGGGCTGAATGAAAAACTGTTTTTT
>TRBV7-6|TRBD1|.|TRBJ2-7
CASSAPGQTYEQYF
TGTGCCAGCAGCGCCCCGGGACAGACCTACGAGCAGTACTTC
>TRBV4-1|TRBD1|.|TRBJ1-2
CASSPLGQGSYGYTF
TGCGCCAGCAGCCCACTAGGACAGGGAAGCTATGGCTACACCTTC
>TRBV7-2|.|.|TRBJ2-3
CASSRRDSTDTQYF
TGTGCCAGCAGCCGCCGGGATTCCACAGATACGCAGTATTTT
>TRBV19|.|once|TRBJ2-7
CASSILGANYEQYF
TGTGCCAGTAGTATATTGGGGGCGAACTACGAGCAGTACTTC
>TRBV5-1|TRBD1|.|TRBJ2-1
CASSTGTGGIEQFF
TGCGCCAGCAGCACCGGGACAGGGGGCATTGAGCAGTTCTTC
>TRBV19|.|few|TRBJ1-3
CASIDGGLSSGNTIYF
TGTGCCAGTATTGACGGCGGTCTCAGCTCTGGAAACACCATATATTTT
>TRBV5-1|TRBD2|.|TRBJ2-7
CASSSGGRSSYEQYF
TGCGCCAGCAGCTCGGGAGGGAGGTCGTCCTACGAGCAGTACTTC
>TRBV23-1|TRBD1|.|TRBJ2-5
CASSHAGAGQEPGQETQYF
TGCGCCAGCAGTCATGCCGGGGCGGGACAGGAGCCTGGCCAAGAGACCCAGTACTTC
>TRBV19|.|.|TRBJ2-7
CASGAGASYEQYF
TGTGCCAGTGGGGCAGGGGCTTCCTACGAGCAGTACTTC
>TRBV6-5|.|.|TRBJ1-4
CASTSPGHNEKLFF
TGTGCCAGCACCAGCCCAGGACATAATGAAAAACTGTTTTTT